These 9 T cell receptor beta chains came from one sample sequenced in a study of blood T cell repertoires in COVID-19. The data were produced by immunoSEQ multiplex PCR, yet TCRdb's version contains in-frame clones alone and is incomplete. The sample yields approximately 330,000 clones, approximately 88% seen once. Sequencing used peripheral blood. The receptor set was obtained from a man younger than 40 with COVID-19, enrolled during active disease.

As DNA, the CDR3 is TGTGCCAGCAGTCAGGTGTACCACCGGGCGGGACAGATCTATGGCTACACCTTC. Its protein product is CASSQVYHRAGQIYGYTF. The chain employs TRBV28 and TRBJ1-2; 7 positions agree with TRBD1. The V gene end was trimmed by 5 bases and the J gene end by 4 bases; junction bases not matched to a gene: 19. The CDR3 loop spans 18 amino acids. Per the germline V gene, CDR1 is MDHEN and CDR2 is SYDVKM.

Only a few counts were recorded for this clone. The V gene is TRBV4-2, the J gene TRBJ1-1, with TRBD1 matching over 11 bases. From germline, CDR1 is LGHNA and CDR2 YNFKEQ. The CDR3 has 16 residues. The V segment lost 1 base and the J segment 1 base; nucleotides outside the gene matches: 2. The CDR3 loop reads CASSQGTGGTNTEAFF. Written as DNA, the CDR3 is TGTGCCAGCAGCCAAGGGACAGGGGGCACGAACACTGAAGCTTTCTTT.

This chain joins TRBV6-6 and TRBJ1-2, with 8 bases matching TRBD1. The junction had 8 bases not matched to a gene; V was cut back by 4 bases and J by 1 base. The germline CDR1 and CDR2 sequences are MNHNY and SVGAGI (reference sequence). The CDR3 has 16 amino acids. The CDR3 DNA reads TGTGCCAGCAGTTTGCCGGACAGGGTTAATAACTATGGCTACACCTTC. Its protein product is CASSLPDRVNNYGYTF.

There are a few counts of this clone. This CDR3 reads CASSPRLAGGFTDTQYF. For the CDR3, the DNA is TGTGCCAGCTCACCACGTCTAGCGGGAGGGTTCACAGATACGCAGTATTTT. This chain uses TRBV18 with TRBJ2-3; 12 nucleotides match TRBD2. V lost 1 base, J lost 2 bases, and 4 bases stayed unmatched. Germline assignment: CDR1 KGHSH and CDR2 LQKENI. This CDR3 has 17 amino acids. Using reference TRBV18 and TRBJ2-3 for the parts outside the CDR3, the full variable domain is NAGVMQNPRHLVRRRGQEARLRCSPMKGHSHVYWYRQLPEEGLKFMVYLQKENIIDESGMPKERFSAEFPKEGPSILRIQQVVRGDSAAYFCASSPRLAGGFTDTQYFGPGTRLTVL.

This chain links TRBV5-1 with TRBJ1-5, with 9 nucleotides matching TRBD1. Trimming removed 4 bases from V and 8 bases from J; junction bases left unmatched: 4. The CDR3 is made up of 13 amino acids. In germline, CDR1 is SGHRS, CDR2 YFSETQ. The CDR3 sequence is CASSRDRDEPQHF. CDR3 DNA sequence: TGCGCCAGCAGCCGGGACAGGGACGAGCCCCAGCATTTT.

The gene calls are TRBV11-2 and TRBJ2-3; no firm D call. With 1 base removed from V and 0 bases from J, the gap between germline ends came to 8 bases. Germline assignment: CDR1 SGHAT and CDR2 FQNNGV. The CDR3 loop spans 15 amino acids. The CDR3 nucleotides read TGTGCCAGCAGCTTAGCCACGGGTAGCACAGATACGCAGTATTTT. Protein: CASSLATGSTDTQYF.

This clone was observed a single time. J is TRBJ2-5 and V is TRBV21-1; no DNA check was done on the table's D call, TRBD1. TRBV21-1 is annotated as a pseudogene. CDR3 length: 15 residues. CDR3 nucleotide sequence: TGTGCCAGCAGCAAAGCTGGGCAGCTCCAAGAGACCCAGTACTTC. Translated, it gives CASSKAGQLQETQYF.

The chain employs TRBV28 and TRBJ1-2, with 7 nucleotides matching TRBD1. The CDR3 contains 14 residues. Trimming removed 3 bases from V and 3 bases from J; junction bases left unmatched: 4. Germline V CDR1 and CDR2: MDHEN, SYDVKM. DNA of the CDR3: TGTGCCAGCAGTTTGGGGGACAGCTACTATGGCTACACCTTC. Protein sequence: CASSLGDSYYGYTF.

The chain carries TRBV11-2 and TRBJ2-1, with 7 bases matching TRBD2. CDR3 length: 15 amino acids. Trimming cost V 3 bases and J 2 bases; bases outside gene matches: 4. Germline V gives CDR1 SGHAT, CDR2 FQNNGV. The CDR3 DNA reads as TGTGCCAGCAGCTTGGTAGCGGGTGCCTACAATGAGCAGTTCTTC. Protein: CASSLVAGAYNEQFF.